This is a list of T cell receptor beta chains from one sample in a study of cytotoxic CD8 clonotypes in ibrutinib-treated CLL. The method was immunoSEQ multiplex PCR; TCRdb's version includes in-frame clones alone and lacks a portion of them. The table lists a few hundred thousand clones, around four fifths of them singletons. The specimen was PBMCs, collected before ibrutinib treatment. The origin of the receptors is a human donor with chronic lymphocytic leukemia. Each CDR3 is given with its conserved first and last residue. Each record gives: clone size, D gene, V gene, J gene, CDR3 protein, CDR3 DNA. The D gene is left open where the match is weak. Clone size is shown for a subset of rows, as once, few, many or a class of expanded clone.

>.|.|TRBV7-2|TRBJ1-2
CASIQVGRDYGYTF
TGTGCCAGCATCCAAGTCGGCAGGGACTATGGCTACACCTTC
>.|.|TRBV20-1|TRBJ2-7
CSASGYGEYF
TGCAGTGCCTCGGGGTACGGAGAGTACTTC
>.|TRBD1|TRBV30|TRBJ1-2
CAWIQTRTGSVYGYTF
TGTGCCTGGATCCAAACCCGGACAGGGAGTGTGTATGGCTACACCTTC
>.|.|TRBV7-2|TRBJ1-5
CASSRNNQPQHF
TGTGCCAGCAGCCGAAACAATCAGCCCCAGCATTTT
>many|.|TRBV4-2|TRBJ2-7
CASSQDLGAPSYEQYF
TGTGCCAGCAGCCAAGATTTAGGGGCACCTTCCTACGAGCAGTACTTC
>.|TRBD1|TRBV4-2|TRBJ2-5
CASSHINPGTGKETQYF
TGTGCCAGCAGCCACATAAATCCGGGGACAGGGAAAGAGACCCAGTACTTC
>.|.|TRBV7-6|TRBJ2-3
CASSPHPGARWTDTQYF
TGTGCCAGCAGCCCACACCCCGGTGCGAGGTGGACAGATACGCAGTATTTT
>.|.|TRBV11-2|TRBJ2-2
CASSLGRDTYTGELFF
TGTGCCAGCAGCTTAGGCCGGGACACCTACACCGGGGAGCTGTTTTTT
>.|TRBD1|TRBV2|TRBJ1-4
CASSAYRGSTNEKLFF
TGTGCCAGCAGTGCCTACAGGGGATCAACTAATGAAAAACTGTTTTTT
>.|TRBD2|TRBV14|TRBJ2-7
CASSQEGGYEQYF
TGTGCCAGCAGCCAAGAGGGGGGGTACGAGCAGTACTTC
>few|TRBD1|TRBV25-1|TRBJ1-2
CASRMGQGNGYTF
TGTGCCAGCAGAATGGGACAGGGAAACGGCTACACCTTC
>once|.|TRBV13|TRBJ2-1
CASSLQGPPAEQFF
TGTGCCAGCAGCTTACAGGGGCCCCCGGCTGAGCAGTTCTTC
>.|.|TRBV11-2|TRBJ2-7
CASSSLIRQRDKIYEQYF
TGTGCCAGCAGCTCGCTCATAAGGCAAAGGGACAAGATCTACGAGCAGTACTTC
>.|TRBD2|TRBV6-5|TRBJ2-7
CASSSYLAGGYEQYF
TGTGCCAGCAGTTCCTACTTAGCGGGAGGCTACGAGCAGTACTTC
>.|TRBD1|TRBV5-4|TRBJ2-1
CASSMGQGYNEQFF
TGTGCCAGCAGTATGGGACAGGGGTACAATGAGCAGTTCTTC
>.|TRBD1|TRBV27|TRBJ2-7
CASSPAGGRYSYEQYF
TGTGCCAGCAGCCCCGCAGGGGGAAGGTACTCCTACGAGCAGTACTTC
>.|.|TRBV5-1|TRBJ2-7
CASSLPGGEQYF
TGCGCCAGCAGCTTGCCCGGGGGCGAGCAGTACTTC
>.|TRBD2|TRBV19|TRBJ2-5
CASSIDRGVQETQYF
TGTGCCAGTAGTATAGATCGGGGGGTTCAAGAGACCCAGTACTTC
>.|.|TRBV29-1|TRBJ1-1
CSGTQGTLEAFF
TGCAGCGGGACACAGGGTACACTTGAAGCTTTCTTT
>.|TRBD1|TRBV19|TRBJ2-7
CASSMRDRVYEQYF
TGTGCCAGTAGTATGCGGGACAGGGTGTACGAGCAGTACTTC
>.|.|TRBV28|TRBJ1-1
CASSLTLEAGTEAFF
TGTGCCAGCAGTTTAACCCTCGAGGCCGGTACTGAAGCTTTCTTT
>.|.|TRBV15|TRBJ2-3
CATSAPGKPSDTQYF
TGTGCCACCAGTGCCCCCGGTAAGCCGTCAGATACGCAGTATTTT
>.|TRBD2|TRBV7-9|TRBJ2-1
CASSLASGRWNEQFF
TGTGCCAGCAGCTTAGCCAGCGGGAGGTGGAATGAGCAGTTCTTC
>.|.|TRBV10-2|TRBJ2-7
CASSTTAVTYEQYF
TGCGCCAGCAGCACGACTGCGGTGACCTACGAGCAGTACTTC
>once|.|TRBV7-7|TRBJ2-1
CASSPRSYNEQFF
TGTGCTAGCAGCCCCAGGTCATACAATGAGCAGTTCTTC
>.|TRBD2|TRBV7-2|TRBJ2-1
CASSSRGGASYNEQFF
TGTGCCAGCAGTTCACGGGGAGGGGCCTCCTACAATGAGCAGTTCTTC
>.|TRBD2|TRBV4-2|TRBJ2-1
CASSPKPAGGPPEQFF
TGTGCCAGCAGCCCCAAACCGGCGGGAGGGCCGCCTGAGCAGTTCTTC
>.|TRBD1|TRBV28|TRBJ2-7
CASSPNYRGSSYEQYF
TGTGCCAGCAGCCCAAATTACAGGGGAAGCTCCTACGAGCAGTACTTC
>.|TRBD2|TRBV7-3|TRBJ2-1
CASSLGLAGGYNEQFF
TGTGCCAGCAGCTTAGGGCTCGCGGGAGGGTACAATGAGCAGTTCTTC
>.|.|TRBV11-2|TRBJ2-2
CASSLVQRRNTGELFF
TGTGCCAGCAGCTTAGTACAGCGGAGGAACACCGGGGAGCTGTTTTTT
>.|.|TRBV9|TRBJ2-7
CASSVVGGSLYEQYF
TGTGCCAGCAGCGTAGTGGGGGGTTCCTTATACGAGCAGTACTTC
>few|TRBD1|TRBV30|TRBJ1-5
CAWSTGMSNQPQHF
TGTGCCTGGTCGACAGGGATGAGCAATCAGCCCCAGCATTTT
>.|TRBD1|TRBV5-1|TRBJ1-2
CASSLVQGARNHGYTF
TGCGCCAGCAGCTTGGTTCAGGGGGCGAGGAACCATGGCTACACCTTC
>.|.|TRBV9|TRBJ2-1
CASRALSSYNEQFF
TGTGCCAGCAGGGCCCTCAGCTCCTACAATGAGCAGTTCTTC
>.|.|TRBV4-1|TRBJ2-7
CASSPSWSSNEQYF
TGCGCCAGCAGCCCCTCCTGGTCTAGCAACGAGCAGTACTTC
>once|TRBD1|TRBV14|TRBJ2-1
CASSQYGTGGNEQFF
TGTGCCAGCAGCCAGTACGGGACAGGGGGAAATGAGCAGTTCTTC
>.|.|TRBV25-1|TRBJ1-1
CASSEYTGSGTEAFF
TGTGCCAGCAGTGAATATACAGGGTCGGGCACTGAAGCTTTCTTT
>.|TRBD1|TRBV7-2|TRBJ2-7
CASSMGQPPPEQYF
TGTGCCAGCAGCATGGGACAGCCTCCCCCCGAGCAGTACTTC
>.|TRBD2|TRBV4-1|TRBJ2-1
CASSQKLAGGVSSSEQFF
TGCGCCAGCAGCCAAAAACTAGCGGGAGGTGTTAGTTCGAGTGAGCAGTTCTTC
>.|.|TRBV6-5|TRBJ2-1
CASSYRKYNEQFF
TGTGCCAGCAGTTATAGGAAATACAATGAGCAGTTCTTC
>.|.|TRBV5-1|TRBJ1-5
CASSPDSNQPQHF
TGCGCCAGCAGCCCGGACAGTAATCAGCCCCAGCATTTT
>few|.|TRBV4-3|TRBJ2-5
CASSQDTPDNSGRQETQYF
TGCGCCAGCAGCCAAGATACCCCCGATAATTCAGGTCGTCAAGAGACCCAGTACTTC
>.|.|TRBV7-6|TRBJ2-1
CASSSGWDGRDEQFF
TGTGCCAGCAGCTCAGGTTGGGACGGGCGAGATGAGCAGTTCTTC
>.|.|TRBV25-1|TRBJ1-3
CASKRSSGNTIYF
TGTGCCAGCAAGCGGTCCTCTGGAAACACCATATATTTT
>.|TRBD2|TRBV30|TRBJ2-3
CAWSVREGWASGRATDTQYF
TGTGCCTGGAGTGTACGGGAGGGATGGGCTAGCGGGAGAGCCACAGATACGCAGTATTTT
>.|.|TRBV7-8|TRBJ2-3
CASSLGISGSTQYF
TGTGCCAGCAGCTTAGGTATTAGCGGCTCTACGCAGTATTTT
>few|.|TRBV6-5|TRBJ1-4
CASRAIANEKLFF
TGTGCCAGCAGGGCAATAGCTAATGAAAAACTGTTTTTT
>.|TRBD1|TRBV7-3|TRBJ2-2
CASSRTGGYTGELFF
TGTGCCAGCAGCCGGACAGGGGGATACACCGGGGAGCTGTTTTTT
>once|TRBD2|TRBV27|TRBJ2-7
CASSPSGYEQYF
TGTGCCAGCAGTCCTAGCGGCTACGAGCAGTACTTC
>.|TRBD1|TRBV4-3|TRBJ2-2
CASSQDYRGNTGELFF
TGCGCCAGCAGCCAAGACTACAGGGGGAACACCGGGGAGCTGTTTTTT
>.|.|TRBV10-2|TRBJ2-5
CASSESLGDRTATQYF
TGCGCCAGCAGTGAGAGTCTCGGGGACCGCACAGCGACCCAGTACTTC